The 31 T cell receptor beta chains reported below all come from one sample, sequenced in a study of molecular identifiers for immune sequencing clone quantification. Each CDR3 protein gets one entry after TCRdb re-called the PCR reads with MiXCR. The sample holds more than 450,000 distinct CDR3 sequences; under 30% are singletons and the top ten take around 0.78%. The source material was naive CD8+ T cells from blood, with Jurkat cell RNA spiked in. Subset indicated: FACS-sorted CD8+CD4-CCR7+CD45RA+ naive T cells. All receptors come from a human donor in good health. Some libraries in this study had Jurkat cell RNA spiked in.

This clonotype has just a few counts. The chain joins TRBV12-3 or TRBV12-4 to TRBJ1-1; D remains unclear. Trimming cost V 2 bases and J 6 bases, with 7 bases left between them. This CDR3 is built from 12 residues. This CDR3 reads CASSLSAAEAFF. CDR3 nucleotides: TGTGCCAGCAGTTTATCTGCAGCTGAAGCTTTCTTT.

This rearrangement joins TRBV4-3 to TRBJ2-7, with D possibly matching TRBD1 (8 bases). The CDR3 loop spans 15 amino acids. Germline CDR1 reads LGHNA; CDR2 reads YSLEER. V lost 3 bases and J 2 bases, leaving 14 bases between the germline ends. As DNA, the CDR3 is TGCGCCAGCAGCCAGCACAGGGGGGGAGCCTACGAGCAGTACTTC. Its translation is CASSQHRGGAYEQYF.

This clonotype was seen a handful of times. V gene TRBV28 combines with J gene TRBJ2-7; D gene unclear. The CDR3 extends over 17 amino acids. Trimming shortened V by 0 bases and J by 0 bases, and 15 bases separated the two germline ends. Germline V gene sequence: CDR1 MDHEN, CDR2 SYDVKM. CDR3: CASSLWGSRASSYEQYF. The CDR3 coding sequence is TGTGCCAGCAGTTTATGGGGGTCCCGGGCAAGCTCCTACGAGCAGTACTTC.

This chain joins TRBV7-9 and TRBJ2-1; 8 bases agree with TRBD1. The CDR3 totals 15 residues. Germline CDR1 is SEHNR and CDR2 is FQNEAQ (reference sequence). V dropped 3 bases and J dropped 7; count of bases not matched to a gene: 8. This CDR3 is CASSLGTGPGNEQFF. In nucleotides, the CDR3 is TGTGCCAGCAGCTTGGGGACAGGCCCGGGAAATGAGCAGTTCTTC.

A note on this clonotype: The junction does not match germline at one end; this may be a read error. The rearrangement joins TRBV5-5 to TRBJ2-1; D is unresolved. Looked up from germline, CDR1 is SGHKS and CDR2 is YYEKEE (reference sequence). The CDR3 totals 15 residues. The CDR3 sequence is CASSYSRPSHNEQFF. In nucleotides, the CDR3 is TGTGCCAGCAGCTACTCTCGACCCTCCCACAATGAGCAGTTCTTC. The whole variable domain, filled in from reference TRBV5-5 and TRBJ2-1, reads DAGVTQSPTHLIKTRGQQVTLRCSPISGHKSVSWYQQVLGQGPQFIFQYYEKEERGRGNFPDRFSARQFPNYSSELNVNALLLGDSALYLCASSYSRPSHNEQFFGPGTRLTVL.

This clonotype occurred a few times. V usage is TRBV19 and J usage is TRBJ2-7; 9 nucleotides agree with TRBD1. In germline, CDR1 is LNHDA, CDR2 SQIVND (reference sequence). The CDR3 length is 15 residues. The V and J ends lost 5 bases and 0 bases, in that order; junction bases with no gene match: 5. The DNA of the CDR3 is TGTGCCAGTAGTGACGGACAGGGGTTCTCCTACGAGCAGTACTTC. Translated, it gives CASSDGQGFSYEQYF.

This clonotype was seen a few times. The chain uses TRBV5-1 and TRBJ2-3; D unresolved. V lost 4 bases and J lost 8, with 11 bases in between. Germline CDR1 is SGHRS and CDR2 is YFSETQ. The CDR3 contains 12 residues. The CDR3 DNA reads as TGCGCCAGCAGCGGGGATATTGGTACGCAGTATTTT. It yields the protein CASSGDIGTQYF.

This clonotype was picked up many times. The chain has TRBV7-6 and TRBJ2-7, with D possibly matching TRBD1 (5 bases). Germline CDR1 is SGHVS and CDR2 is FNYEAQ. V was trimmed by 2 bases and J by 6 bases, leaving 11 bases between them. CDR3 length equals 13 residues. In DNA, the CDR3 is TGTGCCAGCAGCTTATCACAGGATGGCGAGCAGTACTTC. This gives the protein CASSLSQDGEQYF.

This clonotype was seen many times. At one end, the junction sequence differs from germline, possibly due to a read error. The rearrangement links TRBV4-2 to TRBJ1-1; D is undetermined. The germline V gene has CDR1 LGHNA and CDR2 YNFKEQ. This CDR3 is built from 12 residues. The CDR3 nucleotides read TGCGCCAGCAGCCAACAGAACACTGAAGCTTTCTTT. Translated: CASSQQNTEAFF.

On this clonotype itself: A read error may be the cause here, since a much bigger clone is one base away. For the CDR3, the DNA is TGCGGCGTCGAGGGGGGAGGCGGGGAGGACAATGAGCAGTTCTTC. Protein product: CGVEGGGGEDNEQFF. V gene TRBV29-1 combines with J gene TRBJ2-1; D is possibly TRBD1 or TRBD2 (6 bases each). This CDR3 contains 15 residues. Germline CDR1 is SQVTM and CDR2 is ANQGSEA.

A note on this clonotype: The final CDR3 position lacks the conserved phenylalanine or tryptophan, pointing to a likely read error. The V call is TRBV11-2, the J call TRBJ2-3; the match to TRBD2 covers 8 bases. Germline V gene lookup returns CDR1 SGHAT and CDR2 FQNNGV. CDR3 length: 17 amino acids. With 7 bases clipped from V and 0 bases from J, the junction kept 12 bases outside the gene matches. CDR3 residues: CASNHLGERGSTDTQYV. The DNA for the CDR3 is TGTGCCAGCAACCACCTGGGGGAGCGGGGGAGCACAGATACGCAGTATGTT.

This clonotype has only one observation. The junction departs from germline at one end; a sequencing error may be responsible. The CDR3 protein is CASSSADRQGIQHQHF. CDR3 in DNA: TGTGCCAGCAGTTCCGCCGATCGACAGGGGATACAGCACCAGCATTTT. The rearrangement joins TRBV6-6 to TRBJ1-5; 8 bases are a match to TRBD1. Per germline, CDR1 MNHNY and CDR2 SVGAGI (reference sequence). CDR3 length: 16 amino acids.

This clonotype was counted ten times or more. The gene calls are TRBV29-1 and TRBJ1-4; D is unresolved. The CDR3 contains 13 residues. The germline gives CDR1 SQVTM, CDR2 ANQGSEA. Trimming left V 0 bases short and J 7 bases short, with 9 bases between. The CDR3 here is CSVEEAGPEKLFF. The CDR3 region has the DNA TGCAGCGTTGAAGAAGCGGGTCCTGAAAAACTGTTTTTT.

A remark on this clonotype: Relative to the germline gene, one junction end is altered; a read error may explain this. This chain links TRBV9 with TRBJ2-7; D might be TRBD1 or TRBD2, each matching 5 bases. This CDR3 has 14 amino acids. The V gene's germline CDR1 is SGDLS and CDR2 YYNGEE. The CDR3 nucleotides read TGTGCCAGCAGCGTAGGGGGGAGCTCCTACGAGAAGTACTTC. Translated: CASSVGGSSYEKYF. The variable domain in full, completed from reference TRBV9 and TRBJ2-7, reads DSGVTQTPKHLITATGQRVTLRCSPRSGDLSVYWYQQSLDQGLQFLIQYYNGEERAKGNILERFSAQQFPDLHSELNLSSLELGDSALYFCASSVGGSSYEKYFGPGTRLTVT.

This clonotype was detected many times. The chain links TRBV7-9 to TRBJ2-7; D gene ambiguous. Germline lookup yields CDR1 SEHNR and CDR2 FQNEAQ (reference sequence). The germline V and J ends were trimmed by 5 bases and 5 bases, with 13 bases remaining between them. The CDR3 runs 13 residues. CDR3 bases: TGTGCCAGCAGCCACGAGGTCGGTAACGAGCAGTACTTC. Translated: CASSHEVGNEQYF.

This clonotype has just a few counts. The V gene is TRBV6-5, the J gene TRBJ2-1; possibly TRBD1 for D (5 bases). The CDR3 extends over 18 amino acids. Trimming took off 5 bases at V and 0 bases at J, with 20 bases between the two ends. CDR1 is MNHEY and CDR2 is SVGAGI in the germline V gene. The CDR3 DNA is TGTGCCAGCAGTCCCGACCTAAGGGGTCAAAGCTCCTACAATGAGCAGTTCTTC. The encoded protein is CASSPDLRGQSSYNEQFF.

The chain recombines TRBV7-9 with TRBJ2-7; a possible D gene is TRBD1 (6 bases). The CDR3 consists of 14 residues. Per germline, CDR1 SEHNR and CDR2 FQNEAQ (reference sequence). Trimming left V 3 bases short and J 6 bases short, with 15 bases between. CDR3 protein: CASSLDSRSSEQYF. In nucleotides, the CDR3 is TGTGCCAGCAGCTTGGACAGTAGAAGCTCCGAGCAGTACTTC. Complete variable domain (other parts from reference TRBV7-9 and TRBJ2-7): DTGVSQNPRHKITKRGQNVTFRCDPISEHNRLYWYRQTLGQGPEFLTYFQNEAQLEKSRLLSDRFSAERPKGSFSTLEIQRTEQGDSAMYLCASSLDSRSSEQYFGPGTRLTVT.

This chain connects TRBV18 to TRBJ1-1, with TRBD1 as a possible D gene (6 bases). The CDR3 is 18 amino acids. Per the germline V gene, CDR1 is KGHSH and CDR2 is LQKENI. With 5 bases removed from V and 3 bases from J, the gap between germline ends came to 25 bases. The CDR3 spells CASSFLSAGGGRDTEAFF. As DNA, the CDR3 is TGTGCCAGCTCATTTCTTTCTGCGGGGGGCGGAAGGGACACTGAAGCTTTCTTT.

The chain employs TRBV27 and TRBJ1-1; 9 bases are a match to TRBD1. The CDR3 is 16 residues long. V dropped 3 bases and J dropped 4; count of bases not matched to a gene: 9. From germline, CDR1 is MNHEY and CDR2 SMNVEV (reference sequence). The CDR3 is CASSFLSPTGGTEAFF. The CDR3 bases are TGTGCCAGCAGTTTCCTATCCCCGACAGGGGGCACTGAAGCTTTCTTT.

This clonotype showed up just a few times. This chain joins TRBV4-3 and TRBJ2-2, with D unclear. There are 14 residues in the CDR3. Germline lookup yields CDR1 LGHNA and CDR2 YSLEER. Between the trimmed V and J ends, which lost 1 base and 2 bases, there was a span of 5 bases. CDR3 sequence: CASSQATNTGELFF. In DNA form, the CDR3 reads TGCGCCAGCAGCCAAGCAACTAACACCGGGGAGCTGTTTTTT.

This clonotype showed up just a few times. V usage is TRBV4-3 and J usage is TRBJ2-1; D is possibly TRBD1 or TRBD2 (5 bases each). This CDR3 is 13 amino acids long. V was trimmed by 3 bases and J by 7 bases, leaving 10 bases between them. CDR1 and CDR2 from the germline V gene are LGHNA and YSLEER. CDR3 loop: CASSQARGNEQFF. CDR3 bases: TGCGCCAGCAGCCAGGCGAGGGGTAATGAGCAGTTCTTC.

This clonotype has more than one count but fewer than ten. The junction departs from the called germline gene at one end, perhaps through a read error. The rearrangement uses TRBV20-1 and TRBJ1-1, with D unresolved. This CDR3 is built from 14 residues. The germline V gene has CDR1 DFQATT and CDR2 SNEGSKA (reference sequence). The CDR3: CSAGGRQTNTGAFF. CDR3 DNA sequence: TGCAGTGCTGGCGGGAGGCAAACGAACACTGGAGCTTTCTTT.

This clonotype was seen many times. V and J are TRBV13 and TRBJ2-5; 9 bases are shared with TRBD2. V trimming: 4 bases; J trimming: 6 bases; junction bases outside the gene matches: 3. The germline gives CDR1 PRHDT, CDR2 FYEKMQ (reference sequence). This CDR3 spans 13 amino acids. The CDR3 DNA reads as TGTGCCAGCAGCTGGGGACTAGCAAAGACCCAGTACTTC. This gives the protein CASSWGLAKTQYF.

In DNA, the CDR3 is TGTGCCAGCAGCCCTCCCGGGCCCCCCCTCCACTTT. This encodes CASSPPGPPLHF. J is TRBJ1-6 and V is TRBV28; D gene uncertain. V lost 6 bases to trimming and J lost 13 bases, with 13 bases between them. The CDR3 extends over 12 amino acids. Germline values: CDR1 MDHEN, CDR2 SYDVKM. The complete variable domain, with remaining parts taken from reference TRBV28 and TRBJ1-6, reads DVKVTQSSRYLVKRTGEKVFLECVQDMDHENMFWYRQDPGLGLRLIYFSYDVKMKEKGDIPEGYSVSREKKERFSLILESASTNQTSMYLCASSPPGPPLHFGNGTRLTVT.

The genes are TRBV3-1 and TRBJ1-3; tentatively, D is TRBD1 (6 bases). The V gene lost 8 bases and the J gene lost 1 base, with 15 bases spanning the gap. The germline CDR1 and CDR2 sequences are LGHDT and YNNKEL (reference sequence). The CDR3 is 15 amino acids. CDR3 sequence (DNA): TGTGCCAGCTGTGACGGGGGCAATTCTGGAAACACCATATATTTT. It yields the protein CASCDGGNSGNTIYF.

This clonotype was picked up many times. V gene TRBV20-1 combines with J gene TRBJ2-3; D could derive from TRBD1 or TRBD2 (6 bases each). V was cut by 0 bases and J by 2 bases, with 12 bases left in between. Germline V gives CDR1 DFQATT, CDR2 SNEGSKA (reference sequence). There are 15 residues in the CDR3. The CDR3 protein is CSARDWGASTDTQYF. For the CDR3, the DNA is TGCAGTGCTAGAGATTGGGGGGCTTCCACAGATACGCAGTATTTT.

The table lists this clonotype with a few counts. V is TRBV12-3 or TRBV12-4 and J is TRBJ1-2, with D uncertain. Deletions cut 2 bases from V and 2 bases from J, with 6 bases between. The CDR3 is made up of 13 amino acids. CDR3 coding DNA: TGTGCCAGCAGTTTAACTAGGAACTATGGCTACACCTTC. Translation gives CASSLTRNYGYTF.

This clonotype has more than one count but fewer than ten. This chain uses TRBV7-9 with TRBJ2-7, with D perhaps TRBD1 or TRBD2 (5 bases each). V lost 2 bases and J 3 bases, leaving 14 bases between the germline ends. Germline V gene lookup returns CDR1 SEHNR and CDR2 FQNEAQ (reference sequence). The CDR3 runs 15 residues. The CDR3 region has the DNA TGTGCCAGCAGCTTAATTGGGACCCAGGGCTACGAGCAGTACTTC. This encodes CASSLIGTQGYEQYF.

The J gene is TRBJ2-7, the V gene TRBV20-1; weak D call: TRBD1 (5 bases). The V end was cut by 1 base, the J end by 2 bases, with 9 bases between. The CDR3 has 13 amino acids. Germline values: CDR1 DFQATT, CDR2 SNEGSKA (reference sequence). This CDR3 reads CSARGPTAYEQYF. The CDR3 DNA reads TGCAGTGCTAGAGGCCCGACAGCCTACGAGCAGTACTTC.

This clonotype occurred many times. The gene calls are TRBV9 and TRBJ2-7; 13 bases line up with TRBD2. This CDR3 comprises 15 residues. CDR1 and CDR2 (germline): SGDLS, YYNGEE. The V and J ends lost 4 bases and 6 bases, in that order; junction bases with no gene match: 7. The CDR3 is CASSPGRTSGSEQYF. As DNA, the CDR3 is TGTGCCAGCAGCCCCGGTCGGACTAGCGGGAGCGAGCAGTACTTC.

This clonotype was detected ten times or more. This chain connects TRBV9 to TRBJ2-3; TRBD1 might be the D (5 bases). The V end lost 3 bases, the J end lost 2 bases, and 13 bases lay between the germline ends. The length of the CDR3 is 15 residues. The germline CDR1 and CDR2 sequences are SGDLS and YYNGEE. The CDR3 reads CASSGIFGHTDTQYF. In DNA form, the CDR3 reads TGTGCCAGCAGCGGAATATTTGGACACACAGATACGCAGTATTTT.